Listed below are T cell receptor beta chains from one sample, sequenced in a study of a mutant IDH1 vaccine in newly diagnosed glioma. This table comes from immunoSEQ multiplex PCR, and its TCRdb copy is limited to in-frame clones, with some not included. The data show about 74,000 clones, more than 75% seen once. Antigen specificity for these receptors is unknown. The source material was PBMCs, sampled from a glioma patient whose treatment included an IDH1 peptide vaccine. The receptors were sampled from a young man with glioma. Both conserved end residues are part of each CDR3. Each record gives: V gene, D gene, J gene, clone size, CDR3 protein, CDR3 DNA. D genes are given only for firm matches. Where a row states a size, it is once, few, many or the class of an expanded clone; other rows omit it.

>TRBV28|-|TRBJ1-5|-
CASSLNQPQHF
TGTGCCAGCAGTTTAAATCAGCCCCAGCATTTT
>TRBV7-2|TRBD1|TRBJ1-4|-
CASSLRDSPATNEKLFF
TGTGCCAGCAGCTTAAGGGACAGTCCTGCAACTAATGAAAAACTGTTTTTT
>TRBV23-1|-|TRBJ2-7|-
CASSHPTFRGYEQYF
TGCGCCAGCAGTCACCCGACCTTTCGGGGGTACGAGCAGTACTTC
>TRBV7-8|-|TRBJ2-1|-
CASSLGLRGIDEQFF
TGTGCCAGCAGCCTGGGACTCCGTGGAATCGATGAGCAGTTCTTC
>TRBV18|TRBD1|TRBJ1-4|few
CASSPIRDSNEKLFF
TGTGCCAGCTCACCGATCCGGGACAGTAATGAAAAACTGTTTTTT
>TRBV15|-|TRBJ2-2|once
CATSRDRASGELFF
TGTGCCACCAGCAGAGATCGGGCTTCCGGGGAGCTGTTTTTT
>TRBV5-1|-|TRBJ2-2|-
CASSSQLTNTGELFF
TGCGCCAGCAGCTCCCAGCTGACGAACACCGGGGAGCTGTTTTTT
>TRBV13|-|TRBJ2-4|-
CASSLSDGQNIQYF
TGTGCCAGCAGCTTATCGGACGGCCAAAACATTCAGTACTTC
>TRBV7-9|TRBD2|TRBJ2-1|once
CASRPTSGGVHEQFF
TGTGCCAGCAGGCCAACTAGCGGGGGCGTCCATGAGCAGTTCTTC
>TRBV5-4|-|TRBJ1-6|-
CASSPERDHQALHF
TGTGCCAGCAGCCCCGAACGGGACCATCAAGCCCTCCACTTT
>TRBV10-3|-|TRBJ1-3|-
CATLGAGNTIYF
TGTGCCACCCTCGGGGCCGGAAACACCATATATTTT
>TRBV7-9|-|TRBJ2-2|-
CASSLLSSTGELFF
TGTGCCAGCAGCTTACTATCCAGCACCGGGGAGCTGTTTTTT
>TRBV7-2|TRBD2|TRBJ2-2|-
CASTRLAGGNTGELFF
TGTGCCAGCACCCGACTAGCGGGAGGGAACACCGGGGAGCTGTTTTTT
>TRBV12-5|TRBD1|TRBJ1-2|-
CASGLSDRLCGYTF
TGTGCTAGTGGTTTATCGGACAGGCTATGTGGCTACACCTTC
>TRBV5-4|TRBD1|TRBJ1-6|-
CASSPRDRSRPLHF
TGTGCCAGCAGTCCCCGGGACAGATCCCGACCCCTCCACTTT
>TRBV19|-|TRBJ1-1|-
CASIPTGVNTEAFF
TGTGCCAGTATTCCCACGGGAGTGAACACTGAAGCTTTCTTT
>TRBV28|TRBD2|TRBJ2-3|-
CASTGGADTQYF
TGTGCCAGCACGGGGGGAGCCGATACGCAGTATTTT
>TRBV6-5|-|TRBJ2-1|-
CASRENSYNEQFF
TGTGCCAGCAGAGAGAACTCCTACAATGAGCAGTTCTTC
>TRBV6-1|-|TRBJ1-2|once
CASSESREVVRGTRGYTF
TGTGCCAGCAGTGAATCCAGAGAGGTCGTTCGGGGAACGCGGGGCTACACCTTC
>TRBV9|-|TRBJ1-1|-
CASSMSGGNTEAFF
TGTGCCAGCAGCATGTCGGGAGGGAACACTGAAGCTTTCTTT
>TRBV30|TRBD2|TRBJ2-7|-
CAWGLGTSGRWQYF
TGTGCCTGGGGTCTTGGGACTAGCGGGAGGTGGCAGTACTTC
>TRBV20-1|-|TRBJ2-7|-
CSAPSGIEQYF
TGCAGTGCACCCTCAGGGATCGAGCAGTACTTC
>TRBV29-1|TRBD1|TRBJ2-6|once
CSVEGQGSGANVLTF
TGCAGCGTTGAGGGACAGGGGTCTGGGGCCAACGTCCTGACTTTC
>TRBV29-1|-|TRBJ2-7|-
CSAKDIKANEQYF
TGCAGCGCGAAGGACATAAAAGCCAACGAGCAGTACTTC
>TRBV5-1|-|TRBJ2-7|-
CASSLGSHEQYF
TGTGCCAGCAGCCTGGGAAGCCACGAGCAGTACTTC
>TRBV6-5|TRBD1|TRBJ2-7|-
CASSKRQGAHEQYF
TGTGCCAGCAGCAAGCGACAGGGGGCTCACGAGCAGTACTTC
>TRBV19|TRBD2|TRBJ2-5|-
CASSKGNSGGQETQYF
TGTGCCAGTAGTAAGGGGAATAGCGGGGGGCAAGAGACCCAGTACTTC
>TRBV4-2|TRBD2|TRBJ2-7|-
CASSQVGPSGGLSYEQYF
TGTGCCAGCAGCCAAGTAGGGCCTAGCGGGGGGCTGTCCTACGAGCAGTACTTC
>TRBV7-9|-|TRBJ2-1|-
CASSPSGQPIFKVGQFF
TGTGCCAGCAGCCCTAGCGGACAGCCTATCTTCAAGGTCGGGCAGTTCTTC
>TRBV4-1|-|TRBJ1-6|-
CASSQVHLSSREALHF
TGCGCCAGCAGCCAAGTCCATCTCTCTAGCCGGGAGGCCCTCCACTTT
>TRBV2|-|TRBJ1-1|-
CASLLRVGTEAFF
TGTGCCAGCCTACTCCGGGTAGGCACTGAAGCTTTCTTT
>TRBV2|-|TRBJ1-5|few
CASRFTSNQPQHF
TGTGCCAGCCGCTTTACGAGCAATCAGCCCCAGCATTTT
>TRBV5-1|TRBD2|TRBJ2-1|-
CASSAPAGGYNEQFF
TGCGCCAGCTCCGCTCCAGCGGGGGGCTACAATGAGCAGTTCTTC
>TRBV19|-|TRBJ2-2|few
CASGIFGGLRTRSKPGELFF
TGTGCCAGCGGGATATTCGGGGGGCTGAGGACTAGAAGTAAGCCCGGGGAGCTGTTTTTT
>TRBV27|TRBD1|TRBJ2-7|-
CASRLRGQPLYEQYF
TGTGCCAGCAGGTTAAGGGGACAGCCCCTATACGAGCAGTACTTC
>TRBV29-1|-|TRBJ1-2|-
CSVVLLGGYTF
TGCAGCGTAGTCCTCTTAGGTGGCTACACCTTC
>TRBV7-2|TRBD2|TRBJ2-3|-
CASSLGVRGITDTQYF
TGTGCCAGCAGCTTAGGGGTGCGGGGGATCACAGATACGCAGTATTTT
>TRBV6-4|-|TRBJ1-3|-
CASSDSIRGNTIYF
TGTGCCAGCAGTGACTCGATCAGGGGAAACACCATATATTTT
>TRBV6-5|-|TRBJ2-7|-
CASSYSGGGFYEQYF
TGTGCCAGCAGTTACTCGGGAGGGGGATTCTACGAGCAGTACTTC
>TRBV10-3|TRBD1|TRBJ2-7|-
CAIRVGQDNEQYF
TGTGCCATTCGTGTGGGACAGGACAACGAGCAGTACTTC
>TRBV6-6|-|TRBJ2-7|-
CASRPGGYEQYF
TGTGCCAGCAGACCCGGGGGCTACGAGCAGTACTTC
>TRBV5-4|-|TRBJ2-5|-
CASSREETQYF
TGTGCCAGCAGCCGAGAAGAGACCCAGTACTTC
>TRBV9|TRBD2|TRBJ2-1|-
CASSGGAGDEDEQFF
TGTGCCAGCAGCGGAGGAGCGGGGGATGAGGATGAGCAGTTCTTC
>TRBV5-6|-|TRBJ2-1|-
CASSFKGGAANEQFF
TGTGCCAGCAGCTTCAAAGGGGGGGCTGCAAATGAGCAGTTCTTC
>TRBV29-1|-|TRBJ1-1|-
CSAKGLLRTEAFF
TGCAGCGCGAAGGGCCTCCTTAGAACTGAAGCTTTCTTT
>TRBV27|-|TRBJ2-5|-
CASSPNSQQETQYF
TGTGCCAGCAGTCCAAACTCGCAGCAAGAGACCCAGTACTTC
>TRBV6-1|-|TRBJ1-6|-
CASSAEYSPLHF
TGTGCCAGCAGTGCTGAGTATTCACCCCTCCACTTT
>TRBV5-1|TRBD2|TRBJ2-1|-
CASSLVPSGSPNEQFF
TGCGCCAGCAGCTTGGTGCCTAGCGGGAGCCCGAATGAGCAGTTCTTC
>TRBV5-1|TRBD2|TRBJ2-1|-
CASSPGLAGVAGYNEQFF
TGCGCCAGCAGCCCGGGACTAGCGGGAGTTGCTGGTTACAATGAGCAGTTCTTC